This passage covers 15 T cell receptor beta chains from one sample sequenced in a study of spatial heterogeneity in lung cancer. Time point reported: blood at routine non-recurrence follow-up after resection. Each CDR3 protein gets one entry after TCRdb re-called the 5' RACE reads with MiXCR. The repertoire holds 40,000 to 50,000 distinct CDR3 sequences, with about 11% as singletons. The specimen comprised PBMCs, sampled at follow-up. Receptor source: a female donor with early-stage non-small cell lung cancer.

The table lists this clonotype with a few counts. V and J are TRBV28 and TRBJ2-6, with D unclear. The CDR3 consists of 17 residues. Germline loops: CDR1 MDHEN, CDR2 SYDVKM. The V end lost 8 bases, the J end lost 0 bases, and 17 bases lay between the germline ends. This CDR3 reads CASSSSWQDSGANVLTF. In DNA, the CDR3 is TGTGCCAGCTCGAGCAGTTGGCAGGACTCTGGGGCCAACGTCCTGACTTTC.

J is TRBJ2-2 and V is TRBV6-1; weak D call: TRBD1 (6 bases). This CDR3 has 15 residues. Trimming removed 6 bases at V and 4 bases at J, with 15 bases between. Per germline, CDR1 MNHNS and CDR2 SASEGT. Written as DNA, the CDR3 is TGTGCCAGCAGAGGACAGAGTTTGATCACCGGGGAGCTGTTTTTT. It yields the protein CASRGQSLITGELFF.

The V and J genes are TRBV7-9 and TRBJ2-4; possibly TRBD2 for D (6 bases). This CDR3 has 17 amino acids. V lost 1 base and J lost 0, with 13 bases in between. The V gene's germline CDR1 is SEHNR and CDR2 FQNEAQ (reference sequence). DNA for the CDR3: TGTGCCAGCAGCTTAGATGGGGGAGGCTTAGCCAAAAACATTCAGTACTTC. Protein sequence: CASSLDGGGLAKNIQYF.

This clonotype was detected a few times. The V gene is TRBV12-3 or TRBV12-4, the J gene TRBJ2-5, with 9 nucleotides matching TRBD1. Trimming took 6 bases from V and 4 from J; bases not matched to a gene: 12. CDR3 length: 16 amino acids. CDR3 region: CASRTPLGQGRETQYF. Written as DNA, the CDR3 is TGTGCCAGCAGGACCCCGTTAGGACAGGGGAGAGAGACCCAGTACTTC.

Notes on this clonotype: This sequence may be a read error, since a much larger clone differs from it by one base. The chain links TRBV2 to TRBJ1-1; D is ambiguous. Looked up from germline, CDR1 is SNHLY and CDR2 is FYNNEI. V lost 2 bases and J lost 8, with 15 bases in between. The CDR3 consists of 14 residues. The CDR3 here is CASSESGVTREAFF. CDR3 DNA sequence: TGTGCCAGCAGTGAATCCGGTGTGACGAGGGAAGCTTTCTTT.

This clonotype was observed many times. This chain connects TRBV6-5 to TRBJ1-1; no clear D. V was shortened by 4 bases and J by 1 base, with 4 bases between the two germline ends. CDR1 is MNHEY, CDR2 SVGAGI, per germline. The CDR3 sequence is 12 residues long. The CDR3 DNA is TGTGCCAGCAGTTGGAAGAACACTGAAGCTTTCTTT. It is translated as CASSWKNTEAFF.

The table lists this clonotype with many counts. The chain couples TRBV28 to TRBJ2-2; D unclear. The CDR3 has 14 amino acids. The germline CDR1 and CDR2 sequences are MDHEN and SYDVKM. Trimming cost V 3 bases and J 1 base, with 6 bases left between them. The CDR3 protein is CASSFGENTGELFF. For the CDR3, the DNA is TGTGCCAGCAGTTTTGGGGAGAACACCGGGGAGCTGTTTTTT.

This clonotype showed up just a few times. The CDR3 sequence is CASSLSGTGPANEKLFF. CDR3 bases: TGTGCCAGCAGCTTGTCCGGGACAGGGCCGGCTAATGAAAAACTGTTTTTT. The rearrangement links TRBV11-2 to TRBJ1-4, with 9 bases identical to TRBD1. The CDR3 runs to 17 residues. J lost 3 bases, V lost 3 bases, and 8 bases had no gene match. CDR1 SGHAT and CDR2 FQNNGV come from the germline V gene.

The chain couples TRBV5-1 to TRBJ2-2; perhaps TRBD2 as D (5 bases). V shed 2 bases and J shed 0 bases, with 8 bases lying between them. The CDR3 is made up of 15 amino acids. CDR1 and CDR2 from the germline V gene are SGHRS and YFSETQ. The CDR3 here is CASSLTGTNTGELFF. CDR3 DNA sequence: TGCGCCAGCAGCTTAACGGGAACGAACACCGGGGAGCTGTTTTTT.

The sample holds a few counts of this clonotype. The rearrangement uses TRBV2 and TRBJ2-1, with TRBD1 identical over 8 bases. Germline-derived CDR1 and CDR2 are SNHLY and FYNNEI. J gave up 0 bases and V 6 bases, and 4 bases lay outside the gene matches. This CDR3 has 15 amino acids. The CDR3 protein is CASSGDRGSYNEQFF. The CDR3 DNA reads as TGTGCCAGCAGCGGCGACAGGGGCTCCTACAATGAGCAGTTCTTC.

This clonotype was seen just once. CDR3 DNA sequence: TGTGCCAGCAGTTTACGGGGGGGCCTCTCTGGGGCCAACGTCCTGACTTTC. Its translation: CASSLRGGLSGANVLTF. The gene calls are TRBV12-3 or TRBV12-4 and TRBJ2-6; TRBD2 matches 8 bases. The CDR3 is made up of 17 amino acids. J gave up 0 bases and V 2 bases, and 3 bases lay outside the gene matches.

The table lists this clonotype with a few counts. The genes are TRBV20-1 and TRBJ1-3; D unclear. There are 15 residues in the CDR3. CDR1 is DFQATT and CDR2 is SNEGSKA in the germline V gene (reference sequence). V lost 0 bases to trimming and J lost 3 bases, with 12 bases between them. The chain's CDR3 is CSARDPSTDGNTIYF. The CDR3 DNA sequence: TGCAGTGCTAGAGATCCCAGTACTGATGGAAACACCATATATTTT.

The chain is built from TRBV2 and TRBJ2-1; no firm D call. The ends were cut back, 0 bases at V and 9 bases at J, with 12 bases in the middle. This CDR3 has 14 amino acids. Germline CDR1 SNHLY, CDR2 FYNNEI. DNA for the CDR3: TGTGCCAGCAGTGAAGCGCGGCTGCCCGGTGAGCAGTTCTTC. Its protein product is CASSEARLPGEQFF. The full variable domain, with the rest looked up from reference TRBV2 and TRBJ2-1, is EPEVTQTPSHQVTQMGQEVILRCVPISNHLYFYWYRQILGQKVEFLVSFYNNEISEKSEIFDDQFSVERPDGSNFTLKIRSTKLEDSAMYFCASSEARLPGEQFFGPGTRLTVL.

This clonotype was seen a few times. This chain uses TRBV7-9 with TRBJ1-2; 7 bases agree with TRBD1. CDR1 and CDR2 from the germline V gene are SEHNR and FQNEAQ (reference sequence). CDR3 length equals 15 residues. Unmatched junction bases numbered 10, after V lost 5 bases and J lost 4 bases. Here the CDR3 reads CASSIDRADVYGYTF. CDR3 bases: TGTGCCAGCAGCATCGACAGGGCTGACGTCTATGGCTACACCTTC.

In this sample, this clonotype turned up many times. The rearrangement links TRBV5-1 to TRBJ2-2; D unclear. From germline, CDR1 is SGHRS and CDR2 YFSETQ. Trimming shortened V by 4 bases and J by 5 bases, and 12 bases separated the two germline ends. The CDR3 is made up of 14 amino acids. Here the CDR3 DNA reads TGCGCCAGCAGCCCCGACGGATTGACCGGGGAGCTGTTTTTT. The encoded protein is CASSPDGLTGELFF.